This T cell receptor beta chain comes out of a study of blood T cell repertoires in COVID-19. Study details: Sites in the United States, Italy and Spain provided acute and convalescent COVID-19 samples. The cDNA or gDNA used as material had been derived from T cells, B-cell-depleted T cells, or PBMCs.

Original data processing: Scientists estimated how many nucleated cells there were by amplifying reference gene primers. Profiled with immunoSEQ multiplex PCR; TCRdb holds only in-frame clones, not every one. Clone size and V and J calls were adopted from that table, with D and trimming inferred from the DNA. The repertoire holds 120,000 or so clones, with approximately 87% as singletons. The CDR3 totals 15 residues. The germline V gene encodes CDR1 MNHEY and CDR2 SVGEGT. V lost 2 bases and J 2 bases, leaving 13 bases between the germline ends. This chain connects TRBV6-2 or TRBV6-3 to TRBJ2-7, with a weak D call TRBD1 (6 bases). Sequenced input: peripheral blood. The origin of this receptor is a woman between 45 and 60 years old with acute or convalescent COVID-19. The CDR3 DNA is TGTGCCAGCAGTTACCCAGGGGTGGTCCCCTACGAGCAGTACTTC. Its translation is CASSYPGVVPYEQYF.